This T cell receptor beta chain was identified during a study of cytomegalovirus exposure and HLA in healthy donors. Broader study findings: Most TCR sequences were seen very rarely across donors, but some public TCRs occurred in many. Later work found most CMV-associated TCR beta chains apparently HLA-restricted.

Regarding this clone: What it binds is unknown.

The germline V gene has CDR1 SGHTA and CDR2 FQGNSA. The V and J ends lost 1 base and 6 bases respectively, with 16 bases between them. The CDR3 has 15 residues. The PCR employed 60 Vbeta primers together with 13 Jbeta primers. This table comes from immunoSEQ multiplex PCR, and its TCRdb copy is limited to in-frame clones, with some not included. The top ten clones hold almost 6% of a sample with some 54,000 clones, around 82% of them seen once. This sequence joins TRBV7-2 and TRBJ2-7, with a weak D call TRBD1 (5 bases). Sequencing input: PBMCs. The source is a male donor in good health and CMV-seronegative. The CDR3 spells CASSLEPQGWSEQYF. The CDR3 nucleotides are TGTGCCAGCAGCTTAGAGCCTCAGGGATGGTCCGAGCAGTACTTC.